This entry is about one TCR beta chain. CDR1 and CDR2 from the germline V gene are MDHEN and SYDVKM. Trimming at V came to 6 bases and at J to 4 bases, leaving 15 bases not matched to a gene. This CDR3 spans 18 amino acids. This entry belongs to a study of blood T cell repertoires in COVID-19. Study summary: Sources were T cells, B-cell-depleted T cells, or PBMCs; the material itself was cDNA or gDNA.

Each participant's cohort was designated according to participant-reported clinical history. Sequenced by immunoSEQ multiplex PCR; TCRdb stores in-frame clones only, minus some. The table shows approximately 200,000 clones, with more than 75% occurring only once. The TCR comes from a man aged 25-45 years in a cohort exposed to, infected with or recovered from COVID-19 (not recorded which). The chain uses TRBV28 and TRBJ1-2, with 12 nucleotides matching TRBD1. The sequenced material came from PBMCs or T cells enriched from blood (not recorded which). The CDR3 sequence is CASSHMPGQGARAYGYTF. CDR3 DNA sequence: TGTGCCAGCAGCCATATGCCGGGACAGGGGGCGCGAGCCTATGGCTACACCTTC.